Shown below are 2 T cell receptor beta chains from a single sample sequenced in a study of PD-1 blockade in classical Hodgkin lymphoma. Relapses following autologous stem cell transplantation were seen in all patients, with brentuximab vedotin exposure varying. Produced via immunoSEQ multiplex PCR; TCRdb's table is partial and in-frame only. The sample has 20,000 to 30,000 clones; about 80% are singletons. This specimen was peripheral blood mononuclear cells (PBMCs), taken before the second cycle of nivolumab. The source of these receptors is a human donor with classical Hodgkin lymphoma.

The chain employs TRBV28 and TRBJ2-7; the D gene is possibly TRBD1 (5 bases). The CDR3 has 15 residues. The germline V and J ends were trimmed by 6 bases and 3 bases, with 18 bases remaining between them. The germline V gene has CDR1 MDHEN and CDR2 SYDVKM. The CDR3 loop is CASSQPTESHYEQYF. The CDR3, as DNA: TGTGCCAGCAGCCAGCCGACAGAATCCCACTACGAGCAGTACTTC.

In this sample, this clone turned up a few times. This sequence joins TRBV19 and TRBJ1-2; D is perhaps TRBD1 (6 bases). This CDR3 contains 13 residues. The V end was cut by 1 base, the J end by 8 bases, with 11 bases between. The germline V gene encodes CDR1 LNHDA and CDR2 SQIVND (reference sequence). The CDR3 sequence is CASSIGTVPGYTF. CDR3 nucleotide sequence: TGTGCCAGTAGTATAGGGACAGTGCCCGGCTACACCTTC.